The T cell receptor beta chain described here comes from a study of blood T cell repertoires in COVID-19. Study overall: Sample material is recorded as cDNA or gDNA derived from T cells, B-cell-depleted T cells, or PBMCs.

There are 13 residues in the CDR3. After removal of 4 bases from V and 15 bases from J, the junction contained 12 bases not matched to a gene. Germline V gene data show CDR1 as SGHDT and CDR2 as YYEEEE. The assay was immunoSEQ multiplex PCR, and TCRdb's table has in-frame clones only and misses some. There are 200,000 to 250,000 clones in the sample; roughly 90% occur only once, and 15% to 20% lies in the top ten. The V and J genes are TRBV5-6 and TRBJ2-3; 9 positions agree with TRBD1. This TCR derives from a man in his fifties or sixties with COVID-19, enrolled during active disease. The specimen was peripheral blood. The CDR3 sequence is CASSRETGTGKYF. The CDR3 DNA reads TGTGCCAGCAGCCGTGAGACCGGGACAGGGAAATATTTT.